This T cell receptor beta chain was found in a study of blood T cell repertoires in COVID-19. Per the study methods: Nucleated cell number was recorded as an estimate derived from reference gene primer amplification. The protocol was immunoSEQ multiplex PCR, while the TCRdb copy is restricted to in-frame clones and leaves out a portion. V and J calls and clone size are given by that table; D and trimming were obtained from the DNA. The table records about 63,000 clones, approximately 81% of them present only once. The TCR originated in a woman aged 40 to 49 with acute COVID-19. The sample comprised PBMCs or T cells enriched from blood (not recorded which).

The CDR3 spells CASSAGLLAGELFF. CDR3 in DNA: TGTGCCAGCAGCGCGGGACTACTGGCCGGGGAGCTGTTTTTT. The V gene is TRBV25-1, the J gene TRBJ2-2; 7 bases line up with TRBD2. This CDR3 has 14 amino acids. The junction had 7 bases not matched to a gene; V was cut back by 6 bases and J by 6 bases. Germline CDR1 and CDR2: MGHDK and SYGVNS.